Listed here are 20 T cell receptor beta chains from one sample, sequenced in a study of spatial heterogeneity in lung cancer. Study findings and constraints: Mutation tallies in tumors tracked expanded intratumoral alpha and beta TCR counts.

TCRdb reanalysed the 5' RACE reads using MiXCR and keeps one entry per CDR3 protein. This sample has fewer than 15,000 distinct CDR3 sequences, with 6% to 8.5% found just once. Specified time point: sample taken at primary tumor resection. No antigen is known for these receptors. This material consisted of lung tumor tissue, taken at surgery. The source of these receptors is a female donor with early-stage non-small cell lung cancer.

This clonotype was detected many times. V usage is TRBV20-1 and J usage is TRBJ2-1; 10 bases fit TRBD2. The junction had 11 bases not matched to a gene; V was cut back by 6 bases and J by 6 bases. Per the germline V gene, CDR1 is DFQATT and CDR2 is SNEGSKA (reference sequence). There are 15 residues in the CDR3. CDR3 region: CSARALAGARNEQFF. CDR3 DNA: TGCAGTGCCCGCGCCCTAGCGGGAGCACGCAATGAGCAGTTCTTC.

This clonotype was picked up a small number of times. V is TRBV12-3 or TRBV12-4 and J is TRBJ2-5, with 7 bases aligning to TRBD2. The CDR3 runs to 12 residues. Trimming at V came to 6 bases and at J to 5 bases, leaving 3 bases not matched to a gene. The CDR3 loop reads CASRTGGETQYF. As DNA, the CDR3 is TGTGCCAGCAGGACCGGGGGGGAGACCCAGTACTTC.

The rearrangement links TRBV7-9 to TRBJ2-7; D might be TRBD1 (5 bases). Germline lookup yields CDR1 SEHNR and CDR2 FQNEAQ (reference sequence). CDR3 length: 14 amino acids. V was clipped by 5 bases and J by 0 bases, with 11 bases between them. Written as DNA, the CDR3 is TGTGCCAGCAGCGTTGGGGCTAGCTCCTACGAGCAGTACTTC. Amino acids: CASSVGASSYEQYF.

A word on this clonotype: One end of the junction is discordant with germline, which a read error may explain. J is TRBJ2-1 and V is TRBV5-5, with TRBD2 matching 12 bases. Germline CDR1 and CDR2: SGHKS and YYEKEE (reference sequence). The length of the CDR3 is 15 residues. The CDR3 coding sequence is TGTACCAGCAGCCGAGGGACTAGCGGGTACAATGAGCAGTTCTTC. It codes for CTSSRGTSGYNEQFF. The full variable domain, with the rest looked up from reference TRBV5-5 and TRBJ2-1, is DAGVTQSPTHLIKTRGQQVTLRCSPISGHKSVSWYQQVLGQGPQFIFQYYEKEERGRGNFPDRFSARQFPNYSSELNVNALLLGDSALYLCTSSRGTSGYNEQFFGPGTRLTVL.

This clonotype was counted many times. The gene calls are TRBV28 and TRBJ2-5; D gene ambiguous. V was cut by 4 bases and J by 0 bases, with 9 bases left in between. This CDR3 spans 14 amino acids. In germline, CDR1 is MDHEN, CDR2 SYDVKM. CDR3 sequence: CASSYTSYQETQYF. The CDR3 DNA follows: TGTGCCAGCAGTTATACCTCGTACCAAGAGACCCAGTACTTC.

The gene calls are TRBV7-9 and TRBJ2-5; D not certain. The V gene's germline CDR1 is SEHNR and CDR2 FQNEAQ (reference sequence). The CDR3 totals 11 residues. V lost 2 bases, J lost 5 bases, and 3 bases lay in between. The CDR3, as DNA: TGTGCCAGCAGCTTATCGGAGACCCAGTACTTC. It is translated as CASSLSETQYF.

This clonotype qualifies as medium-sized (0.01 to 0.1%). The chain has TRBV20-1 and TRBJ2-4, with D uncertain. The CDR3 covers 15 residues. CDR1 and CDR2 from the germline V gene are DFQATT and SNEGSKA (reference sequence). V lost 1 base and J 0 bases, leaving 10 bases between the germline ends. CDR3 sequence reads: CSARAPPIAKNIQYF. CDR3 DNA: TGCAGTGCTAGAGCCCCCCCAATAGCCAAAAACATTCAGTACTTC.

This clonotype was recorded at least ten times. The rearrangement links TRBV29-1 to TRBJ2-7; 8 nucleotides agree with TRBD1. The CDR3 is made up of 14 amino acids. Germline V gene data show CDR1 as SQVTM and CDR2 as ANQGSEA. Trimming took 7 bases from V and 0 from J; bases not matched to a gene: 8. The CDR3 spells CSARGGQGSYEQYF. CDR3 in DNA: TGCAGCGCCCGAGGAGGACAGGGCTCCTACGAGCAGTACTTC.

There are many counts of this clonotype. Written as DNA, the CDR3 is TGTGCCAGCAGCCCCGGGGGGCGGGGGATTGCCTACAATGAGCAGTTCTTC. Residues: CASSPGGRGIAYNEQFF. V gene TRBV7-9 combines with J gene TRBJ2-1, with D maybe TRBD2 (7 bases). Per the germline V gene, CDR1 is SEHNR and CDR2 is FQNEAQ (reference sequence). Trimming pared 5 bases from V and 2 bases from J, leaving 19 bases between. The CDR3 spans 17 residues.

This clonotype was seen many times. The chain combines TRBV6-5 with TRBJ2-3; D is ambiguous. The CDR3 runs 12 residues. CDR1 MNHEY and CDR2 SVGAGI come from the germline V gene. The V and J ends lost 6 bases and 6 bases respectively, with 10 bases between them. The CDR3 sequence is CASSPSMDTQYF. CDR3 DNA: TGTGCCAGCAGCCCATCAATGGATACGCAGTATTTT.

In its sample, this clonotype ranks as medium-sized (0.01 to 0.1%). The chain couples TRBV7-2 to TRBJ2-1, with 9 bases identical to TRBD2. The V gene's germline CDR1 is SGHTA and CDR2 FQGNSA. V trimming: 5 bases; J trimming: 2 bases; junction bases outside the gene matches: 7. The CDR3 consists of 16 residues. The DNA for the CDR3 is TGTGCCAGCAGCGCGAGTGGCGGGAGGGCCTACAATGAGCAGTTCTTC. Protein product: CASSASGGRAYNEQFF. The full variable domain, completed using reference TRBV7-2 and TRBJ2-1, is GAGVSQSPSNKVTEKGKDVELRCDPISGHTALYWYRQSLGQGLEFLIYFQGNSAPDKSGLPSDRFSAERTGGSVSTLTIQRTQQEDSAVYLCASSASGGRAYNEQFFGPGTRLTVL.

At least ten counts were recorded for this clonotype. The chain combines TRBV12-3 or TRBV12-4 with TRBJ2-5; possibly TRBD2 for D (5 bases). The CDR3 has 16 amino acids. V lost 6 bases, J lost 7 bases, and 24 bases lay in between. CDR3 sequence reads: CASSTPPTSPAGTQYF. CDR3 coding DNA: TGTGCCAGCAGCACCCCCCCGACAAGCCCCGCGGGGACCCAGTACTTC.

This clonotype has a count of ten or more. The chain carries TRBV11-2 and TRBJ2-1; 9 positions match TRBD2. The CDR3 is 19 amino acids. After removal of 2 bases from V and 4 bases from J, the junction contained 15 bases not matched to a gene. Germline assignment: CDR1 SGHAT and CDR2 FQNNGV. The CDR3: CASSLPTGGRAVGYNEQFF. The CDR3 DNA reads TGTGCCAGCAGCTTACCCACTGGCGGGAGGGCCGTCGGGTACAATGAGCAGTTCTTC.

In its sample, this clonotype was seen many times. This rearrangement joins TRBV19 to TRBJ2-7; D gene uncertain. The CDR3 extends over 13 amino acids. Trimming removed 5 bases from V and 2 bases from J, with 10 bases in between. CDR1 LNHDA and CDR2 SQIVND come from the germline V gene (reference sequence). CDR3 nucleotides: TGTGCCAGTAGTTTAGGAAATACCTACGAGCAGTACTTC. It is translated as CASSLGNTYEQYF.

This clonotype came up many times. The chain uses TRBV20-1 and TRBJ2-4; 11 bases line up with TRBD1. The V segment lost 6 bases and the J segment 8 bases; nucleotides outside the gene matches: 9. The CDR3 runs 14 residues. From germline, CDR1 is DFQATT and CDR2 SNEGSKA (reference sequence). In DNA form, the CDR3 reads TGCAGTGCGGTCGGGACAGGGGGGACGGACATTCAGTACTTC. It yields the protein CSAVGTGGTDIQYF.

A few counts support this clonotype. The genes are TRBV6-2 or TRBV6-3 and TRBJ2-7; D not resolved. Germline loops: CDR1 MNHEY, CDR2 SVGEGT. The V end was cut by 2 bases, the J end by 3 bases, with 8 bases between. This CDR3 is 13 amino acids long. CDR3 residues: CASSYGPGYEQYF. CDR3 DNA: TGTGCCAGCAGTTACGGCCCGGGCTACGAGCAGTACTTC.

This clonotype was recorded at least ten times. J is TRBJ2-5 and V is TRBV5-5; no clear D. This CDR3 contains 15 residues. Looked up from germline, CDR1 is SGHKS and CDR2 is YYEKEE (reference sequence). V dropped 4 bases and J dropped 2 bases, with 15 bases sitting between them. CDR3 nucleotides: TGTGCCAGCAGCCCCCGGCGGCAGGTTCAAGAGACCCAGTACTTC. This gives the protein CASSPRRQVQETQYF.

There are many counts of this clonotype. CDR3 nucleotide sequence: TGTGCCAGCAGGTCTAGCGGGAGTGCGGAGACCCAGTACTTC. Translated, it gives CASRSSGSAETQYF. V gene TRBV14 combines with J gene TRBJ2-5; 10 bases match TRBD2. This CDR3 has 14 amino acids. V was pared by 6 bases and J by 5 bases, with 6 bases of the junction left unmatched. Germline V CDR1 and CDR2: SGHDN, FVKESK. The full variable domain, its missing parts supplied by reference TRBV14 and TRBJ2-5, is EAGVTQFPSHSVIEKGQTVTLRCDPISGHDNLYWYRRVMGKEIKFLLHFVKESKQDESGMPNNRFLAERTGGTYSTLKVQPAELEDSGVYFCASRSSGSAETQYFGPGTRLLVL.

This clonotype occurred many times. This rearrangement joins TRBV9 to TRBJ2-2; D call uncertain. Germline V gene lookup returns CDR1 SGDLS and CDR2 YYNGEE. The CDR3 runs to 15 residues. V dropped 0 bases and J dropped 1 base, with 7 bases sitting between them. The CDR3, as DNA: TGTGCCAGCAGCGTAGGACATAGGAACACCGGGGAGCTGTTTTTT. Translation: CASSVGHRNTGELFF.

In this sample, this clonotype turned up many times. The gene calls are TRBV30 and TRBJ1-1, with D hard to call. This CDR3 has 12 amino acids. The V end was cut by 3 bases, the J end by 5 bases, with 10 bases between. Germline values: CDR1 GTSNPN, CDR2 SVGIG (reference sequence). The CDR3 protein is CAWSPGETEAFF. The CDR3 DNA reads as TGTGCCTGGAGCCCGGGAGAGACTGAAGCTTTCTTT.